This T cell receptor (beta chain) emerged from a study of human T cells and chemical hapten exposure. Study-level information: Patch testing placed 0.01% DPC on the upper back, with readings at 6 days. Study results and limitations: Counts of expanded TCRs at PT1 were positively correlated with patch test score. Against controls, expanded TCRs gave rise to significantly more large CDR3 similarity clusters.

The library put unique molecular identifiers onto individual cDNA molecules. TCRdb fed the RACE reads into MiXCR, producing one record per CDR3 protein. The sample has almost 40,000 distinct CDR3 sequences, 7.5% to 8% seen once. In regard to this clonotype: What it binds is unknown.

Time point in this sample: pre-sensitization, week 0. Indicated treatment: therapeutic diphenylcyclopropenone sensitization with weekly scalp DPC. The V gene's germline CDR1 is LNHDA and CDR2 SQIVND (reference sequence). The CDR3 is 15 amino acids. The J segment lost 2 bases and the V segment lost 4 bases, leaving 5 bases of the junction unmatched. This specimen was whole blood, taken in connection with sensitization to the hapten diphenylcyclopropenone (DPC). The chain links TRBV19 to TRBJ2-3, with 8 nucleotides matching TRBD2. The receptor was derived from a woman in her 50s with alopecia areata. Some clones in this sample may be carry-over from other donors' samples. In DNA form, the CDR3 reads TGTGCCAGTAGTAGGGAGCGGGGGCTCACAGATACGCAGTATTTT. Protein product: CASSRERGLTDTQYF.